Sequencing of this T cell receptor beta chain was carried out in a study of cytomegalovirus exposure and HLA in healthy donors. Researchers ran the PCR with 60 Vbeta and 13 Jbeta primers. TCRdb's table, derived via immunoSEQ multiplex PCR, lists solely in-frame clones and lacks some. This table holds 120,000 or so clones, 75% to 90% found once. Germline loops: CDR1 MNHEY, CDR2 SVGAGI. Trimming took off 6 bases at V and 0 bases at J, with 8 bases between the two ends. The CDR3 length is 13 residues. Turning to this clone: Its antigen remains unknown.

Study-wide points: Previously analyzed data showed that most TCR beta V segments were productive at a frequency of about 87% or about 30%. In vitro work confirmed that three CMV-associated chains recognize CMV antigens.

The chain employs TRBV6-5 and TRBJ1-1; the D is unclear. The sequenced material came from PBMCs. The receptor's source is a man between 18 and 35 years old in good health and CMV-seropositive. The CDR3 sequence is CASSSGMNTEAFF. CDR3 nucleotides: TGTGCCAGCAGCTCGGGGATGAACACTGAAGCTTTCTTT.